The 8 T cell receptor beta chains below were found in one sample sequenced in a study of blood T cell repertoires in COVID-19. Libraries were prepared by immunoSEQ multiplex PCR; TCRdb keeps only in-frame clonotypes and omits some of them. The repertoire includes approximately 90,000 clones, nearly 80% of them detected once, and 6.3% sits in the top ten. Sequencing used peripheral blood. All receptors derive from a man aged 65 to 79 with COVID-19, enrolled during active disease.

The V and J genes are TRBV6-6 and TRBJ1-1; D not certain. Germline V gives CDR1 MNHNY, CDR2 SVGAGI (reference sequence). This CDR3 region has 15 residues. With 4 bases removed from V and 2 bases from J, the gap between germline ends came to 14 bases. CDR3 coding DNA: TGTGCCAGCAGTTTACAGATTTCGATTAACACTGAAGCTTTCTTT. Encoded protein: CASSLQISINTEAFF.

The chain joins TRBV5-1 to TRBJ1-3, with TRBD1 matching 10 bases. Per germline, CDR1 SGHRS and CDR2 YFSETQ. This CDR3 region has 15 residues. Trimming at V came to 2 bases and at J to 2 bases, leaving 1 base not matched to a gene. Here the CDR3 reads CASSLGQGAGNTIYF. Written as DNA, the CDR3 is TGCGCCAGCAGCTTAGGACAGGGGGCTGGAAACACCATATATTTT.

The chain combines TRBV3-1 (or the pseudogene TRBV3-2) with TRBJ1-2; D remains unclear. This CDR3 is built from 15 residues. From germline, CDR1 is LGHDT and CDR2 YNNKEL (reference sequence). V lost 1 base, J lost 3 bases, and 12 bases lay in between. This chain's CDR3 is CASSQGATLDYGYTF. CDR3 coding DNA: TGTGCCAGCAGCCAAGGAGCAACTCTAGACTATGGCTACACCTTC.

The chain links TRBV7-2 to TRBJ1-1, with a possible D match to TRBD1 (5 bases). This CDR3 is 15 amino acids long. Per germline, CDR1 SGHTA and CDR2 FQGNSA. Trimming pared 6 bases from V and 0 bases from J, leaving 14 bases between. The CDR3 loop is CASRLSGGMNTEAFF. As DNA, the CDR3 is TGTGCCAGCAGGCTTAGCGGGGGGATGAACACTGAAGCTTTCTTT.

This clone appeared many times. CDR3 region: CASRVTGGGKSDEQFF. The DNA for the CDR3 is TGTGCCAGCAGAGTTACAGGGGGCGGCAAAAGCGATGAGCAGTTCTTC. The genes are TRBV5-4 and TRBJ2-1; 9 bases match TRBD1. This CDR3 comprises 16 residues. The germline V gene encodes CDR1 SGHNT and CDR2 YYREEE (reference sequence). The V and J ends lost 5 bases and 8 bases, in that order; junction bases with no gene match: 14.

The rearrangement uses TRBV3-1 (or the pseudogene TRBV3-2) and TRBJ1-3, with 7 bases that match TRBD1. CDR1 LGHDT and CDR2 YNNKEL come from the germline V gene (reference sequence). J gave up 4 bases and V 4 bases, and 7 bases lay outside the gene matches. The CDR3 runs 15 residues. Here the CDR3 reads CASSPNYRGGNTIYF. DNA of the CDR3: TGTGCCAGCAGCCCTAATTACAGGGGAGGAAACACCATATATTTT.

The chain combines TRBV18 with TRBJ1-2; the match to TRBD1 covers 7 bases. Trimming cost V 6 bases and J 0 bases; bases outside gene matches: 13. CDR1 is KGHSH, CDR2 LQKENI, per germline. The CDR3 is 17 amino acids. This CDR3 reads CASSPAGTAKPNYGYTF. The CDR3 DNA is TGTGCCAGCTCCCCCGCCGGGACAGCCAAACCTAACTATGGCTACACCTTC. The full variable domain, its missing parts supplied by reference TRBV18 and TRBJ1-2, is NAGVMQNPRHLVRRRGQEARLRCSPMKGHSHVYWYRQLPEEGLKFMVYLQKENIIDESGMPKERFSAEFPKEGPSILRIQQVVRGDSAAYFCASSPAGTAKPNYGYTFGSGTRLTVV.

The chain employs TRBV4-3 and TRBJ1-5; 12 positions agree with TRBD1. Germline V gene data show CDR1 as LGHNA and CDR2 as YSLEER. V trimming: 4 bases; J trimming: 1 base; junction bases outside the gene matches: 5. This CDR3 is built from 17 residues. As DNA, the CDR3 is TGCGCCAGCAGCCTCGGGACAGGGGGCGGGAGCAATCAGCCCCAGCATTTT. Translated, it gives CASSLGTGGGSNQPQHF.